The rows below give T cell receptor beta chains drawn from one sample of a study of OX40 agonist ivuxolimab in advanced cancers. Sequenced by immunoSEQ multiplex PCR; TCRdb stores in-frame clones only, minus some. The sample consists of over 80,000 clones, approximately 84% of them appearing once. The sequencing used CD4+ or CD8+ T cells sorted from blood, collected in a trial of the OX40 agonist ivuxolimab. The receptors here all came from an adult with an advanced solid tumor such as melanoma, head and neck, liver or kidney cancer. CDR3s include the opening cysteine and the closing phenylalanine or tryptophan. A D gene is named only where the DNA matches it firmly. Rows give clone size only sometimes, using once, few, many, or a class for an expanded clone.

>TRBJ2-3|TRBV15|TRBD2|once
TGTGCCACCAGCAGAGATCTTTTGAGCGGGGGGGAGTATTTT
CATSRDLLSGGEYF
>TRBJ2-7|TRBV4-2|TRBD1|-
TGTGCCAGCAGCCAAGAAAAAGGGACAGCAATCTACGAGCAGTACTTC
CASSQEKGTAIYEQYF
>TRBJ1-5|TRBV18|-|few
TGTGCCAGCTCACCCGATCCTGCGGGTAATCAGCCCCAGCATTTT
CASSPDPAGNQPQHF
>TRBJ2-2|TRBV11-3|-|-
TGTGCCAGCAGCCGGGACTACACCGGGGAGCTGTTTTTT
CASSRDYTGELFF
>TRBJ2-1|TRBV19|-|-
TGTGCCAGTAGTAGTGGGATTGCGGTAAATGAGCAGTTCTTC
CASSSGIAVNEQFF
>TRBJ2-1|TRBV6-5|TRBD2|once
TGTGCCAGCAGTTTCTTCAGGACGGGAGGGCCAGGTGAGCAGTTCTTC
CASSFFRTGGPGEQFF
>TRBJ2-6|TRBV7-3|-|-
TGTGCCAGCAGCTTAACGACGGGAAGGAGGGGGGCCAACGTCCTGACTTTC
CASSLTTGRRGANVLTF
>TRBJ1-2|TRBV5-1|-|-
TGCGCCAGCAGCCCCGGCATGTGGGAGGGTTATGGCTACACCTTC
CASSPGMWEGYGYTF
>TRBJ1-5|TRBV15|TRBD1|-
TGTGCCACCAGCAGAGGGGCAGGGGGCTTAATCCAGCCCCAGCATTTT
CATSRGAGGLIQPQHF
>TRBJ2-4|TRBV21-1|-|-
TGTGCCAGCAGCTCCCGGGAAAGGGAAGGCAAAAACATTCAGTACTTC
CASSSREREGKNIQYF